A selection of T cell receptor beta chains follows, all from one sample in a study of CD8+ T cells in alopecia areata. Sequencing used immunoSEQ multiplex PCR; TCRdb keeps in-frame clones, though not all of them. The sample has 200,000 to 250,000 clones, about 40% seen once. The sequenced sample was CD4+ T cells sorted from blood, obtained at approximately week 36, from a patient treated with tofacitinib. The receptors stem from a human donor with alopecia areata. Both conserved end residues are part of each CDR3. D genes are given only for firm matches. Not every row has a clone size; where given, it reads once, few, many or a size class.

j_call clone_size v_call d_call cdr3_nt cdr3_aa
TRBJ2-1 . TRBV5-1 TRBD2 TGCGCCAGCAGCTTTAGCGGGGTTGGAGATGAGCAGTTCTTC CASSFSGVGDEQFF
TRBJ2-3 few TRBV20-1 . TGCAGTGCTACCTCCAGGGGAGCGCAGTATTTT CSATSRGAQYF
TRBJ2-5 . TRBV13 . TGTGCCAGCAGCTTAAGACTTGTTGGGGTGGGGACCCAGTACTTC CASSLRLVGVGTQYF
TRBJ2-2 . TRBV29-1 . TGCAGCGTTGAAGATCTAGCCACCACCGGGGAGCTGTTTTTT CSVEDLATTGELFF
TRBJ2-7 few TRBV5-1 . TGCGCCAGCAGCTTGCGTTACCAGGGGGGCTCCTACGAGCAGTACTTC CASSLRYQGGSYEQYF
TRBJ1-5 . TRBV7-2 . TGTGCCAGCAGCTTAGAGGCGGATCAGCCCCAGCATTTT CASSLEADQPQHF
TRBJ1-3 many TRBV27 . TGTGCCAGCAGTCCCGATTTACTCTCTGGAAACACCATATATTTT CASSPDLLSGNTIYF
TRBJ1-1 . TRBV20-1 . TGCAGTGCAGGGAGGGACACTGAAGCTTTCTTT CSAGRDTEAFF
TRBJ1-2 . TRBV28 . TGTGCCAGCAGCGACAGTCGAAACTATGGCTACACCTTC CASSDSRNYGYTF
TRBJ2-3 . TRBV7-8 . TGTGCCAGCAGCTTTTCTACAGGCCGCACAGATACGCAGTATTTT CASSFSTGRTDTQYF
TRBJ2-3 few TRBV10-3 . TGTGCCACCTCCTCCTCTGACAGAACTAGCACAGATACGCAGTATTTT CATSSSDRTSTDTQYF
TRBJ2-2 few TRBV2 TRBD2 TGTGCCAGCAGTGATCGCCCTAGCGGGAGCTCCGGGGAGCTGTTTTTT CASSDRPSGSSGELFF
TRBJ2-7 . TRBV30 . TGTGCCTGGAGTGGAGGGTCCAAGAGCTCCTACGAGCAGTACTTC CAWSGGSKSSYEQYF
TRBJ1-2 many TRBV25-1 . TGTGCCAGCAGTGACCCACCCGGCGGCCGAGGACATGGCTACACCTTC CASSDPPGGRGHGYTF
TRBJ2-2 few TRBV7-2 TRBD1 TGTGCCAGCAGTTTGGACAGGGCTGCCGGGGAGCTGTTTTTT CASSLDRAAGELFF
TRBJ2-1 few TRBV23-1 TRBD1 TGCGCCAGCAGTCACCCTTACTCTGACCGGGACAGAGACTACAATGAGCAGTTCTTC CASSHPYSDRDRDYNEQFF
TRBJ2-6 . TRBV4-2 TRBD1 TGTGCCAGCAGCCCACAGGGGAGAGGGGCCAACGTCCTGACTTTC CASSPQGRGANVLTF
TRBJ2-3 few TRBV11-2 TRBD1 TGTGCCAGCAGCTGGGACAGGGGATCAGATACGCAGTATTTT CASSWDRGSDTQYF
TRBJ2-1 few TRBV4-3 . TGCGCCAGCAGCCAGGAAGGGGGGAGCTCCTACAATGAGCAGTTCTTC CASSQEGGSSYNEQFF
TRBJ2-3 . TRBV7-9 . TGTGCCAGCAGCTTAGGGTCGGTCAGCATGGATACGCAGTATTTT CASSLGSVSMDTQYF
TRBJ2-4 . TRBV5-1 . TGCGCCAGCAGCTTGGACAACATTCAGTACTTC CASSLDNIQYF
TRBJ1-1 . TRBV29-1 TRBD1 TGCAGCGGGGAGACAGGGGGAGGTACTGAAGCTTTCTTT CSGETGGGTEAFF
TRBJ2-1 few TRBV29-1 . TGCAGCGTTGCCCGCAACAATGAGCAGTTCTTC CSVARNNEQFF
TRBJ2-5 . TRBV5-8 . TGTGCCAGCAGCCCGGTGGGGAATTTGAACCAGTACTTC CASSPVGNLNQYF
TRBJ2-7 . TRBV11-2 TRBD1 TGTGCCAGCAGTTGGGACAGGGATGTTGGCTACGAGCAGTACTTC CASSWDRDVGYEQYF
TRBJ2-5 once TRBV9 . TGTGCCAGCAGCGTCGAGGTCGGAGAGACCCAGTACTTC CASSVEVGETQYF
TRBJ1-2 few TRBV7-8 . TGTGCCAGCAGCCAGGATGTTAACTATGGCTACACCTTC CASSQDVNYGYTF
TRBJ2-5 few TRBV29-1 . TGCAGCGCGCAACCCAGGGGTGAGACCCAGTACTTC CSAQPRGETQYF
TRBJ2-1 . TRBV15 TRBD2 TGTGCCACCAGCCCAGACGGGAGGGAGAACAATGAGCAGTTCTTC CATSPDGRENNEQFF
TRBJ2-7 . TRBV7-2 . TGTGCCAGCAGCTCGCAGGGGTTCGAGCAGTACTTC CASSSQGFEQYF
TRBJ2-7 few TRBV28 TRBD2 TGTGCCAGCAGTAGACTAGCGGTCAGGGAGCAGTACTTC CASSRLAVREQYF
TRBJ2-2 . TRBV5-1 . TGCGCCAGCAGCGATCTTGCCGGGGAGCTGTTTTTT CASSDLAGELFF
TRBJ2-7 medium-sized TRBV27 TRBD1 TGTGCCAGCAGTTTATCGGACAGGGTGTGGAACGAGCAGTACTTC CASSLSDRVWNEQYF
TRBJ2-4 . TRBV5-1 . TGCGCCAGCAGCCGAACAGAGGCGGCCAAAAACATTCAGTACTTC CASSRTEAAKNIQYF
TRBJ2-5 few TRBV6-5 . TGTGCCAGTAACACGGCAGGGCTGAAGACCCAGTACTTC CASNTAGLKTQYF
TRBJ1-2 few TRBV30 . TGTGCCTGGGAAACCGGGACCGCATTCGGTGGCTACACCTTC CAWETGTAFGGYTF
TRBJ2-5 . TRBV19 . TGTGCCAGTACCACTGGGACTGTCCAAGAGACCCAGTACTTC CASTTGTVQETQYF
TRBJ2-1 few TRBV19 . TGTGCCAGTAGTATCCCTAACTACAATGAGCAGTTCTTC CASSIPNYNEQFF
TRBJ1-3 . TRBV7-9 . TGTGCCAGCAGTATGTTTAGGGCTGGAAACACCATATATTTT CASSMFRAGNTIYF
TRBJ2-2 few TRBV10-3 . TGTGCCTCCATCCCGGGGCAGATGAACACCGGGGAGCTGTTTTTT CASIPGQMNTGELFF
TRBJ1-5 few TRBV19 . TGTGCCAGTAGTCCCCAAAGGCCGGAGGAGCCCCAGCATTTT CASSPQRPEEPQHF
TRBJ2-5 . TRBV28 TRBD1 TGTGCCAGCAGGCCGGGACAGCTGGAGACCCAGTACTTC CASRPGQLETQYF
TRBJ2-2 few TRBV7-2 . TGTGCCAGCAGCTTAACCGGGGAGCTGTTTTTT CASSLTGELFF
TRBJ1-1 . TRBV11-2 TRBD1 TGTGCCAGCAGCACCACTCGGACAGGGGGCGGAACTGAAGCTTTCTTT CASSTTRTGGGTEAFF
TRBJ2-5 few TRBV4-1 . TGCGCCAGCAGCCGCCGGGAAACAGACCAAGAGACCCAGTACTTC CASSRRETDQETQYF
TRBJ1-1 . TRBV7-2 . TGTGCCAGCAGCTCCTCCGCCATTCCGGGCACCTTAGGGGTAGCTTTCTTT CASSSSAIPGTLGVAFF
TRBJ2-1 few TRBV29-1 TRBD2 TGCAGCGTCGGTCTAGCGGGAGTACTCAATGAGCAGTTCTTC CSVGLAGVLNEQFF
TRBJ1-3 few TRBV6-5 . TGTGCCAGCGGGATGGGGGCTGGAAACACCATATATTTT CASGMGAGNTIYF
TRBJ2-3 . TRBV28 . TGTGCCAGCAGTCCCTGGGTAGCACGGGATACGCAGTATTTT CASSPWVARDTQYF
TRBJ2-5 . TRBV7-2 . TGTGCCAGCAGCGCCGCGACTTGGGGCCAGTACTTC CASSAATWGQYF
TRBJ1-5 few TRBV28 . TGTGCCAGCAGTCTGACCCAAACTTTCAATCAGCCCCAGCATTTT CASSLTQTFNQPQHF
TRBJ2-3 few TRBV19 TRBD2 TGTGCCAGCCTAGCGGTGAGCACAGATACGCAGTATTTT CASLAVSTDTQYF
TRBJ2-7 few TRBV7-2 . TGTGCCAGCAGCGGGCCAGGGACGCGATACGAGCAGTACTTC CASSGPGTRYEQYF
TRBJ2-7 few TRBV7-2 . TGTGCCAGCAGCTTAGACGGAGGGGCAGGTCGGTCCTACGAGCAGTACTTC CASSLDGGAGRSYEQYF
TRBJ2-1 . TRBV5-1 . TGCGCCAGCAGCTTGCCGGGAGTAAGCAATGAGCAGTTCTTC CASSLPGVSNEQFF
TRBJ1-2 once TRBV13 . TGTGCCAGCAGCTCCCGCCCCTTCGGGAATTATGGCTACACCTTC CASSSRPFGNYGYTF
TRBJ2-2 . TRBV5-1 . TGCGCCAGCAGCCCGGCCGTTGTTTCGGGGACCGGGGAGCTGTTTTTT CASSPAVVSGTGELFF
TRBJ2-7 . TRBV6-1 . TGTGCCAGCGAGCCTAGCTCCTACGAGCAGTACTTC CASEPSSYEQYF
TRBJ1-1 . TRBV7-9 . TGTGCCAGCAGCAACGGGGGGAACACTGAAGCTTTCTTT CASSNGGNTEAFF